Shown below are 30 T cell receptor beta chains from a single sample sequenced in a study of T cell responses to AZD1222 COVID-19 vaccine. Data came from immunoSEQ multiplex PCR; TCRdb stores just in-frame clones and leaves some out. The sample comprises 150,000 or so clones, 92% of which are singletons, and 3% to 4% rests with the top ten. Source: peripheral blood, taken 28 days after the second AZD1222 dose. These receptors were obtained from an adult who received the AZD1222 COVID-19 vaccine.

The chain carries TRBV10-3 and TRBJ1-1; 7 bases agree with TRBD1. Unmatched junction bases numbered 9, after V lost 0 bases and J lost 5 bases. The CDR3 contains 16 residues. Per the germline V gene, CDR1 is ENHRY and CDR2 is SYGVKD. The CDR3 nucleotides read TGTGCCATCAGTGAGTCTCGGTACAGGGGTGGGACTGAAGCTTTCTTT. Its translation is CAISESRYRGGTEAFF.

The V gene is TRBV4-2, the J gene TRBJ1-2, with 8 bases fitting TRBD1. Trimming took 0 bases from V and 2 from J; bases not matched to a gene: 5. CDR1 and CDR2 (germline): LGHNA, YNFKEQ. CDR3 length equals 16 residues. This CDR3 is CASSQEGNRGNYGYTF. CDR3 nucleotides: TGTGCCAGCAGCCAAGAAGGGAACAGGGGGAACTATGGCTACACCTTC.

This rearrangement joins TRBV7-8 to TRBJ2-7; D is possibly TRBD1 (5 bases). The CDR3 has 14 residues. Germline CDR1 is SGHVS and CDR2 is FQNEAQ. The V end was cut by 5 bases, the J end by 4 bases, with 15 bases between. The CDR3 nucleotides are TGTGCCAGCAGCCCCTCGCAGGGATTGTACGAGCAGTACTTC. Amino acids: CASSPSQGLYEQYF.

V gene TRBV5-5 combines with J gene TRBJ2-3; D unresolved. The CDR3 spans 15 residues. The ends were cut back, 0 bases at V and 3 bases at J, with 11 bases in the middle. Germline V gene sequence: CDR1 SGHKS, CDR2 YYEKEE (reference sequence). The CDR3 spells CASSLAAVITDTQYF. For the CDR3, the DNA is TGTGCCAGCAGCTTGGCGGCAGTAATAACAGATACGCAGTATTTT.

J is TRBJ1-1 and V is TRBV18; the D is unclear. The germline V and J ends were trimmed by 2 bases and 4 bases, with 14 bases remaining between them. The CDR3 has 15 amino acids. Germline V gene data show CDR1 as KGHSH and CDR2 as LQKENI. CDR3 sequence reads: CASSPRSPGGTEAFF. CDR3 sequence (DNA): TGTGCCAGCTCACCAAGGTCACCCGGAGGCACTGAAGCTTTCTTT.

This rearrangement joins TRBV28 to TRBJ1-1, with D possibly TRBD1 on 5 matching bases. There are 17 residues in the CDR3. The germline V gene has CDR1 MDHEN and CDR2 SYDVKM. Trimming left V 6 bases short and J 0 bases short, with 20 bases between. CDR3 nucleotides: TGTGCCAGCAGCCGACCTTACCCGGGGCAGGTGAACACTGAAGCTTTCTTT. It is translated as CASSRPYPGQVNTEAFF.

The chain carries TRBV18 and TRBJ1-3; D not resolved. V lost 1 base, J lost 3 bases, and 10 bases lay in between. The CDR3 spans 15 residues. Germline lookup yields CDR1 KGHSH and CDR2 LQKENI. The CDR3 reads CASSPQGFGGNTIYF. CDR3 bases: TGTGCCAGCTCACCACAAGGTTTCGGTGGAAACACCATATATTTT.

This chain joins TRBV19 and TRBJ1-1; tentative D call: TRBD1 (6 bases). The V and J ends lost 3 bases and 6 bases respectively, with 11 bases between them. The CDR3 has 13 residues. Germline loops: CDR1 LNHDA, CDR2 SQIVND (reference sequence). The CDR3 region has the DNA TGTGCCAGTAGTATTACAGGGATCGCTGAAGCTTTCTTT. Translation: CASSITGIAEAFF.

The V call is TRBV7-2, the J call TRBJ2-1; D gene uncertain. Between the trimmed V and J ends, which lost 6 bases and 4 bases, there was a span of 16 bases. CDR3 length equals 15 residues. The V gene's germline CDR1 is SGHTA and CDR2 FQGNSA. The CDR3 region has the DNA TGTGCCAGCAGTCCTCAGGAAGGGTATTACAATGAGCAGTTCTTC. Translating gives CASSPQEGYYNEQFF.

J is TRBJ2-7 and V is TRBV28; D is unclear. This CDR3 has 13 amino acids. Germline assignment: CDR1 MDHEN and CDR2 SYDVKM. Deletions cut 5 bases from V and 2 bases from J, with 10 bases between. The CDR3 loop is CASSQPSPYEQYF. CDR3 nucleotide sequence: TGTGCCAGCAGTCAGCCCTCTCCCTACGAGCAGTACTTC. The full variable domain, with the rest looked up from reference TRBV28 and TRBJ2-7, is DVKVTQSSRYLVKRTGEKVFLECVQDMDHENMFWYRQDPGLGLRLIYFSYDVKMKEKGDIPEGYSVSREKKERFSLILESASTNQTSMYLCASSQPSPYEQYFGPGTRLTVT.

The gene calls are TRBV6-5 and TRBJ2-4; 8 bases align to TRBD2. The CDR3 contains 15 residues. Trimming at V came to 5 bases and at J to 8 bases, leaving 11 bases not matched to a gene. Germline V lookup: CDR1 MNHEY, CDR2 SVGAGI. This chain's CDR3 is CASSHKRTSFDIQYF. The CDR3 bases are TGTGCCAGCAGTCATAAAAGGACTAGCTTTGACATTCAGTACTTC.

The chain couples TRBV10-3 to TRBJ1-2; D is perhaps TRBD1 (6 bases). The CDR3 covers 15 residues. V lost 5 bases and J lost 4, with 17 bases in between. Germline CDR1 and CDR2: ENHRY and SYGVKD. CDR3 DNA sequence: TGTGCCATCAGTACGTCTTCCGACAGGACCTATGGCTACACCTTC. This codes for CAISTSSDRTYGYTF.

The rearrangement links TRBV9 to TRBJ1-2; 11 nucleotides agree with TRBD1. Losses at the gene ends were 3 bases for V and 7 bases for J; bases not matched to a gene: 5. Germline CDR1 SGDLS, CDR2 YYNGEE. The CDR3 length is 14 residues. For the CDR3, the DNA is TGTGCCAGCAGCGCCTGGACAGGGGGCGGTGGCTACACCTTC. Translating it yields CASSAWTGGGGYTF.

CDR3 in amino acids: CASSQWISTLSYNEQFF. For the CDR3, the DNA is TGTGCCAGCAGCCAATGGATCTCGACACTCTCCTACAATGAGCAGTTCTTC. V usage is TRBV3-1 (or the pseudogene TRBV3-2) and J usage is TRBJ2-1; D remains ambiguous. Germline V gene sequence: CDR1 LGHDT, CDR2 YNNKEL (reference sequence). The V end was cut by 2 bases, the J end by 0 bases, with 14 bases between. The CDR3 has 17 residues.

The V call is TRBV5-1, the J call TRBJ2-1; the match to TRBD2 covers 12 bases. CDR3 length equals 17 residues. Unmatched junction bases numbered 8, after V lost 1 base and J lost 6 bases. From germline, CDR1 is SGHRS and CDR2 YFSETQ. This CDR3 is CASSLNPGLAGSNEQFF. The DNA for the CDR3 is TGCGCCAGCAGCTTGAACCCGGGACTAGCGGGCTCCAATGAGCAGTTCTTC.

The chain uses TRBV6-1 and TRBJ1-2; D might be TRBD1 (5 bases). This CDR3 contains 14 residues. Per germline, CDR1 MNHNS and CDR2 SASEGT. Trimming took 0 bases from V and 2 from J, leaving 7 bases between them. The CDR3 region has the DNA TGTGCCAGCAGTGAAGCGTGGGGGAACTATGGCTACACCTTC. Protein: CASSEAWGNYGYTF.

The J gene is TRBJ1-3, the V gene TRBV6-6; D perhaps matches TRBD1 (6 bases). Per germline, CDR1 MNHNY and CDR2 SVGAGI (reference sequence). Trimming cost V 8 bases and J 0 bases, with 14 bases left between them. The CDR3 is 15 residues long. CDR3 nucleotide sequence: TGTGCCAGCGCGCCCGGGACATCCTCTGGAAACACCATATATTTT. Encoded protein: CASAPGTSSGNTIYF.

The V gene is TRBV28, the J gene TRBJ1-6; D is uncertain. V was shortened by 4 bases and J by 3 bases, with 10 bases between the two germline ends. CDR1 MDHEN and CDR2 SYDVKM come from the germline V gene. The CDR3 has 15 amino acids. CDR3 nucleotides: TGTGCCAGCAGTTCCCCCGAGGGCTATAATTCACCCCTCCACTTT. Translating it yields CASSSPEGYNSPLHF.

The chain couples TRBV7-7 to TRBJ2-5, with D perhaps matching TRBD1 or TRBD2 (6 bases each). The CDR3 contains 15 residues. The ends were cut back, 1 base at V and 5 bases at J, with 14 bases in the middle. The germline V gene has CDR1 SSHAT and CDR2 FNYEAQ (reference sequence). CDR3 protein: CASSLEVGGWETQYF. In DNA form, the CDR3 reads TGTGCCAGCAGCTTAGAAGTGGGGGGCTGGGAGACCCAGTACTTC.

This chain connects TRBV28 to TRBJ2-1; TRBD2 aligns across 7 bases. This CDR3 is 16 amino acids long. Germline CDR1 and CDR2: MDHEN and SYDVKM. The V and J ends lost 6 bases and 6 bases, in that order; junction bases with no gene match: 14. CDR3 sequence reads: CASSPLRREKANEQFF. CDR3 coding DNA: TGTGCCAGCAGCCCCCTGAGGCGGGAGAAGGCCAATGAGCAGTTCTTC.

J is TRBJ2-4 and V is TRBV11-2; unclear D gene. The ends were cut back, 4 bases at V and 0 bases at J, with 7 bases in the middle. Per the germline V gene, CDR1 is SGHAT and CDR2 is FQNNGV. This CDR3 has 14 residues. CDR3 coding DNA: TGTGCCAGCAGCTCCTACGCAGCCAAAAACATTCAGTACTTC. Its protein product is CASSSYAAKNIQYF.

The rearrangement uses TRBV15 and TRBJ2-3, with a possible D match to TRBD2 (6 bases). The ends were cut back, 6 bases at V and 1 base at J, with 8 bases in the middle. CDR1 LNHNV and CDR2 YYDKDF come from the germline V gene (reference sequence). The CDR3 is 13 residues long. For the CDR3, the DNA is TGTGCCACCAGGACGGGGGGCACAGATACGCAGTATTTT. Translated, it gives CATRTGGTDTQYF.

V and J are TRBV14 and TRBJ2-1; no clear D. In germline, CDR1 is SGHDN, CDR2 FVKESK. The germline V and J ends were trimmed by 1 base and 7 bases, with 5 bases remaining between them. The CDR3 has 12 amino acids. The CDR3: CASSQVENEQFF. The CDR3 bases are TGTGCCAGCAGCCAAGTTGAGAATGAGCAGTTCTTC.

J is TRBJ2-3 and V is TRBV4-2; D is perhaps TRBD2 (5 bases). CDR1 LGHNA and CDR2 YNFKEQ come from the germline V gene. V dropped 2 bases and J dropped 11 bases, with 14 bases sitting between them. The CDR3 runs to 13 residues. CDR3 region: CASSQFRGSMQYF. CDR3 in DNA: TGTGCCAGCAGCCAATTTCGGGGAAGTATGCAGTATTTT.

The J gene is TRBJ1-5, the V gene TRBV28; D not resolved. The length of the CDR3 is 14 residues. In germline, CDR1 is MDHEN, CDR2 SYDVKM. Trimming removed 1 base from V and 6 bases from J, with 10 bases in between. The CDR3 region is CASSLSARLQPQHF. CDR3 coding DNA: TGTGCCAGCAGTTTATCGGCTAGACTTCAGCCCCAGCATTTT.

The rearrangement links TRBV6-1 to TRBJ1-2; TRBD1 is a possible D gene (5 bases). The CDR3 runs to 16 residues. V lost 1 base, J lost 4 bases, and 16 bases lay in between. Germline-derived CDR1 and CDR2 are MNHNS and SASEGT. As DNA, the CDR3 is TGTGCCAGCAGTGAAGGGGGGACTCGCGGCACCTATGGCTACACCTTC. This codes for CASSEGGTRGTYGYTF.

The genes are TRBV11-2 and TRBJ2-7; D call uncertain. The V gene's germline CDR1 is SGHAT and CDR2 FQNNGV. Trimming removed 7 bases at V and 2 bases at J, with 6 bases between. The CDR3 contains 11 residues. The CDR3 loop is CASMRTYEQYF. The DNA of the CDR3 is TGTGCCAGCATGCGAACCTACGAGCAGTACTTC.

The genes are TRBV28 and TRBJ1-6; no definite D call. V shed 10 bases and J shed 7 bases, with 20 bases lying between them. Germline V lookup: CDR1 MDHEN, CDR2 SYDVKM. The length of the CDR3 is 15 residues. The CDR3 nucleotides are TGTGCCACCTGGGCGGCAGGCCACGGGAATTCACCCCTCCACTTT. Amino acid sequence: CATWAAGHGNSPLHF.

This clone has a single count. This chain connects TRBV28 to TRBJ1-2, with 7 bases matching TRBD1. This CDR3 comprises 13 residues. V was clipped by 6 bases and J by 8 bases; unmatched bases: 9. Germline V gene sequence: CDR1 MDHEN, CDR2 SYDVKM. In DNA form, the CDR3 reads TGTGCCAGCAGGTCCGGACAGGACCTGGGCTACACCTTC. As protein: CASRSGQDLGYTF.

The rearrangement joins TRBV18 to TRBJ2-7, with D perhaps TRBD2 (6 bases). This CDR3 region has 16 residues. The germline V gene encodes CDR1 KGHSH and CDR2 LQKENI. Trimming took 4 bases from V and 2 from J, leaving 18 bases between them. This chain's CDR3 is CASSLTARDSPYEQYF. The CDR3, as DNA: TGTGCCAGCTCACTAACCGCCAGGGACTCACCCTACGAGCAGTACTTC. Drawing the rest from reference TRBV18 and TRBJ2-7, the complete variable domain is NAGVMQNPRHLVRRRGQEARLRCSPMKGHSHVYWYRQLPEEGLKFMVYLQKENIIDESGMPKERFSAEFPKEGPSILRIQQVVRGDSAAYFCASSLTARDSPYEQYFGPGTRLTVT.